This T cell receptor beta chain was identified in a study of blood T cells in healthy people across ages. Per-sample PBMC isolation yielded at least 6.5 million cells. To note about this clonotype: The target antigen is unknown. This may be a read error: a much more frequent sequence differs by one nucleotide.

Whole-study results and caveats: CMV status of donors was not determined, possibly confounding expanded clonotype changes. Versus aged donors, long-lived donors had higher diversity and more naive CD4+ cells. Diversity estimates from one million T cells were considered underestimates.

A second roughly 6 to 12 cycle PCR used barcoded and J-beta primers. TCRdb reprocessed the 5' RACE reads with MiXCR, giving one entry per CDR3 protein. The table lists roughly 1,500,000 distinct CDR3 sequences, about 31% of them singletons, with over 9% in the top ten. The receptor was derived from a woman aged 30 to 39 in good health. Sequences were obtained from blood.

As DNA, the CDR3 is TGCAGCGTTGTCGGCCTAGCGGGACACACAGATACGCAGTATTTT. It translates to CSVVGLAGHTDTQYF. The chain is built from TRBV29-1 and TRBJ2-3; TRBD2 matches 9 bases. CDR1 is SQVTM, CDR2 ANQGSEA, per germline. The V gene end was trimmed by 4 bases and the J gene end by 2 bases; junction bases not matched to a gene: 7. This CDR3 has 15 residues.